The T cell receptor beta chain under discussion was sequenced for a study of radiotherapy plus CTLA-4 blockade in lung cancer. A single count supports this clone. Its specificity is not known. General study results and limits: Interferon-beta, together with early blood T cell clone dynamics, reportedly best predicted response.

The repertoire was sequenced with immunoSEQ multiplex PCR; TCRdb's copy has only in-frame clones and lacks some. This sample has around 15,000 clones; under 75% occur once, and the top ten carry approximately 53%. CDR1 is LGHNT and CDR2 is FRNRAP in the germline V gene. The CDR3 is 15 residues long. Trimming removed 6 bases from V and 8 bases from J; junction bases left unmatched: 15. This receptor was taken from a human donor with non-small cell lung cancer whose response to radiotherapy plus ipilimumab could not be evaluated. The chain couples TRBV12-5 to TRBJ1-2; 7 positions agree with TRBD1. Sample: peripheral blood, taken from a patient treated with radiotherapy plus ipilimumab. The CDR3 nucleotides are TGTGCTAGTGGGTCCCCTACCCAGGGGGTAGGAGGCTACACCTTC. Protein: CASGSPTQGVGGYTF.